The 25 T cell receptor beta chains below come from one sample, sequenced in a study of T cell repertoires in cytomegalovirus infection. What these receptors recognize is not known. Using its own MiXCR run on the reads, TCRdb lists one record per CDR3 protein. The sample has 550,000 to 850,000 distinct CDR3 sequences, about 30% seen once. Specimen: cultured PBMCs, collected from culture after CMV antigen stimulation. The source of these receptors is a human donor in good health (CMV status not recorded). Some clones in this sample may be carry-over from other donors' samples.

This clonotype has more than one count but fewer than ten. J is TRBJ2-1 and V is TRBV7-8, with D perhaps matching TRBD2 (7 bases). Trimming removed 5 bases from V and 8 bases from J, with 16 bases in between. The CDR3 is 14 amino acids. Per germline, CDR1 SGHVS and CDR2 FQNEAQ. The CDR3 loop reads CASSGRGGWHEQFF. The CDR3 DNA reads TGTGCCAGCAGCGGAAGGGGGGGGTGGCATGAGCAGTTCTTC.

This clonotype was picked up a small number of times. The CDR3 DNA reads TGTGCCAGCATTCCGGGGACACTGCCTGCCGGGGAGCTGTTTTTT. The encoded protein is CASIPGTLPAGELFF. The J gene is TRBJ2-2, the V gene TRBV28; D may be TRBD1 (6 bases). Trimming cost V 7 bases and J 6 bases, with 18 bases left between them. There are 15 residues in the CDR3. From germline, CDR1 is MDHEN and CDR2 SYDVKM.

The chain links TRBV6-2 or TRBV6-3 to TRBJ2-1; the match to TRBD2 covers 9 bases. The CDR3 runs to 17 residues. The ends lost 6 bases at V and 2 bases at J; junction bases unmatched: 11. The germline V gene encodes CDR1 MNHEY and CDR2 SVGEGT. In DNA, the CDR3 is TGTGCCAGCAGCAACGGGCGGGAGGGAATACCCTACAATGAGCAGTTCTTC. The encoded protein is CASSNGREGIPYNEQFF.

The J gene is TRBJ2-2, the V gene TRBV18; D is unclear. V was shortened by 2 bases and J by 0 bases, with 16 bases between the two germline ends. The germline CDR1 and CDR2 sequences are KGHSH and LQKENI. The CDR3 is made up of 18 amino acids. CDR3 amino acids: CASSPAPPGRPNTGELFF. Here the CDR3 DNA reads TGTGCCAGCTCACCAGCTCCCCCCGGGCGCCCGAACACCGGGGAGCTGTTTTTT. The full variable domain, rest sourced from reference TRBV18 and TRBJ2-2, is NAGVMQNPRHLVRRRGQEARLRCSPMKGHSHVYWYRQLPEEGLKFMVYLQKENIIDESGMPKERFSAEFPKEGPSILRIQQVVRGDSAAYFCASSPAPPGRPNTGELFFGEGSRLTVL.

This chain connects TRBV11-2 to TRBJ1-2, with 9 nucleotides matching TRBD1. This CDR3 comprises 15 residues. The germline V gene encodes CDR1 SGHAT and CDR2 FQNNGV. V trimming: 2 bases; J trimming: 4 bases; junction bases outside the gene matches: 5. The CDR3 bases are TGTGCCAGCAGCTTAAGAACAGGGGGCTTCTATGGCTACACCTTC. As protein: CASSLRTGGFYGYTF.

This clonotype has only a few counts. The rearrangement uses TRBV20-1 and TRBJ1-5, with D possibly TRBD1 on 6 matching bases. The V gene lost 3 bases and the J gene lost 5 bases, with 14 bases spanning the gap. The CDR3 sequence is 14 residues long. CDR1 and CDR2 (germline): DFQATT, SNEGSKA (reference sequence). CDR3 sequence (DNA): TGCAGTGCTAGGACCGGGACACACTATCAGCCCCAGCATTTT. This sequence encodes CSARTGTHYQPQHF.

The chain's CDR3 is CASSWADTDTQYF. For the CDR3, the DNA is TGTGCCAGCAGCTGGGCCGACACAGATACGCAGTATTTT. The V and J genes are TRBV7-2 and TRBJ2-3, with no clear D. Germline lookup yields CDR1 SGHTA and CDR2 FQGNSA. The length of the CDR3 is 13 residues. Trimming left V 4 bases short and J 2 bases short, with 7 bases between.

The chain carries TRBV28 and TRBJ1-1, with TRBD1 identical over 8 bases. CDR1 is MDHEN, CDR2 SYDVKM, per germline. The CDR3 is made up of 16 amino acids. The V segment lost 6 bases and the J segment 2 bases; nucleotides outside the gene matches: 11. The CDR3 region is CASRPGLGQENTEAFF. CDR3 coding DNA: TGTGCCAGCAGACCCGGGTTGGGACAGGAAAACACTGAAGCTTTCTTT.

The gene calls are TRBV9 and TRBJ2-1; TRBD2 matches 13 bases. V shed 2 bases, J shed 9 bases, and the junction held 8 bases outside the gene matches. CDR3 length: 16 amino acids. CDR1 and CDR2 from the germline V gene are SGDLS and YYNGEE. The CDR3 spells CASSVGTSGIISEQFF. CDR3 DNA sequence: TGTGCCAGCAGCGTCGGGACTAGCGGGATTATCAGTGAGCAGTTCTTC.

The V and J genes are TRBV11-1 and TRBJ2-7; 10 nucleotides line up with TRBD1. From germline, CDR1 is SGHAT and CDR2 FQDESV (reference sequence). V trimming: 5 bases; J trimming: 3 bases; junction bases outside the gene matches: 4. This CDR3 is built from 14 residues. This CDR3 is CASSRRDRGYEQYF. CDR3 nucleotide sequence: TGTGCCAGCAGCCGCCGGGACAGGGGCTACGAGCAGTACTTC.

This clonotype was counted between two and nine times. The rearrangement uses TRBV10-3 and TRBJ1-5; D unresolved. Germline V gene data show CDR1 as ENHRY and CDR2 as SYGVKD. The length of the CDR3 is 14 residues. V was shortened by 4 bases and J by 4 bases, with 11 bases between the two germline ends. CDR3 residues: CAISVSGFNQPQHF. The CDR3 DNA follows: TGTGCCATCAGTGTGAGTGGGTTTAATCAGCCCCAGCATTTT.

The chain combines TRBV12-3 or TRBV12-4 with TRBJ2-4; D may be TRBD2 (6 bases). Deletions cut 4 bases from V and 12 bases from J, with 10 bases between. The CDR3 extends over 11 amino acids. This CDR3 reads CASSSGTAQYF. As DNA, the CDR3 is TGTGCCAGCAGTTCCGGGACTGCTCAGTACTTC.

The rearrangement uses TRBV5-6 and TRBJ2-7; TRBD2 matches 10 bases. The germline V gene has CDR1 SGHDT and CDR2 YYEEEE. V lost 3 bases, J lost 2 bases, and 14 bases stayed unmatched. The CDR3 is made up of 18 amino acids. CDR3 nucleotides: TGTGCCAGCAGCTGGGGCGGAGCGGGAGGGCAAAAAACCTACGAGCAGTACTTC. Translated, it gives CASSWGGAGGQKTYEQYF. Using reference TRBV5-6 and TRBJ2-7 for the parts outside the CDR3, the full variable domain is DAGVTQSPTHLIKTRGQQVTLRCSPKSGHDTVSWYQQALGQGPQFIFQYYEEEERQRGNFPDRFSGHQFPNYSSELNVNALLLGDSALYLCASSWGGAGGQKTYEQYFGPGTRLTVT.

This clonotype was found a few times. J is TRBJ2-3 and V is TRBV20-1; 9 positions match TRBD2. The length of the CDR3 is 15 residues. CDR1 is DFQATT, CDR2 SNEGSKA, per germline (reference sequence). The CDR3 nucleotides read TGCACCACACTCGGGACTAGCTTCGGCACAGATACGCAGTATTTT. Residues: CTTLGTSFGTDTQYF.

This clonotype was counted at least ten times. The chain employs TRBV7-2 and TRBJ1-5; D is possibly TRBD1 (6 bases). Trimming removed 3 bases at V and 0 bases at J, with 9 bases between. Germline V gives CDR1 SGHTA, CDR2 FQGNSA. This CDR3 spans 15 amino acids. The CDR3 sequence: CASSFAQGSNQPQHF. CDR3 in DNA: TGTGCCAGCAGCTTTGCACAGGGTAGCAATCAGCCCCAGCATTTT.

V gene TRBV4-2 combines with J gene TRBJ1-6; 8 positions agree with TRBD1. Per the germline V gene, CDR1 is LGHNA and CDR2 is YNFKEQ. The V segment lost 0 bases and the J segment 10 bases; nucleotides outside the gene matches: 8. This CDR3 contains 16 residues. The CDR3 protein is CASSQEVGQGRSPLHF. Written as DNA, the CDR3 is TGTGCCAGCAGCCAAGAGGTTGGACAGGGTCGATCACCCCTCCACTTT.

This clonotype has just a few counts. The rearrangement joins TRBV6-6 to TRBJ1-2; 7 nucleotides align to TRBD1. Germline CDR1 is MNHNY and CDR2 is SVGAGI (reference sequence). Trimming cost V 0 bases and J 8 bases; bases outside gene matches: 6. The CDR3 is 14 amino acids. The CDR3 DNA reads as TGTGCCAGCAGTTACTCAGGGACAGATCGAGGCTACACCTTC. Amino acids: CASSYSGTDRGYTF.

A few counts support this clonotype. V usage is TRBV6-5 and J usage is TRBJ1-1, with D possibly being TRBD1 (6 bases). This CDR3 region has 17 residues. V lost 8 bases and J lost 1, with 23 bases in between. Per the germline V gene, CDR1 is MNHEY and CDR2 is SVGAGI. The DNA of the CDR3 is TGTGCCAGCGGTAAACCTGGGACATTTCCCAAGAACACTGAAGCTTTCTTT. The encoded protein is CASGKPGTFPKNTEAFF.

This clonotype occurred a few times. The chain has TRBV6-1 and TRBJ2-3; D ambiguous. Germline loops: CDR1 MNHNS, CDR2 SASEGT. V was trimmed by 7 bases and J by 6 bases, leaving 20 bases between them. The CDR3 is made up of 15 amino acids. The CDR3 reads CASTRGPRGGDTQYF. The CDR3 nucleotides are TGTGCCAGCACCCGAGGACCCCGAGGTGGCGATACGCAGTATTTT.

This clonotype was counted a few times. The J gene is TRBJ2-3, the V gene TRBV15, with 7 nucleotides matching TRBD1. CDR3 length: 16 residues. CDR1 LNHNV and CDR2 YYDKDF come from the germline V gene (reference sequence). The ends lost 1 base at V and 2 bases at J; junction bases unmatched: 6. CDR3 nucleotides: TGTGCCACCAGCAGAGGTGACAGGGCACCCACAGATACGCAGTATTTT. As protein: CATSRGDRAPTDTQYF.

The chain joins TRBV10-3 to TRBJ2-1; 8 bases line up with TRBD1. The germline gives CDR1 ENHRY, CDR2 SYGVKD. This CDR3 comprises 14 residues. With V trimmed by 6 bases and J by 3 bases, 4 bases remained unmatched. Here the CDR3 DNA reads TGTGCCATCAGGGCCGGGACAGGCTACAATGAGCAGTTCTTC. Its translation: CAIRAGTGYNEQFF.

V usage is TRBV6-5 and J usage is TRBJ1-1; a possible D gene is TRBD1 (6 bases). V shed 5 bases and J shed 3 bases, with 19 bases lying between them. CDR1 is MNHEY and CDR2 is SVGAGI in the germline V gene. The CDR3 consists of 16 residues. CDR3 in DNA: TGTGCCAGCAGTCCTACAGGGTGGAATAGGGACACTGAAGCTTTCTTT. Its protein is CASSPTGWNRDTEAFF.

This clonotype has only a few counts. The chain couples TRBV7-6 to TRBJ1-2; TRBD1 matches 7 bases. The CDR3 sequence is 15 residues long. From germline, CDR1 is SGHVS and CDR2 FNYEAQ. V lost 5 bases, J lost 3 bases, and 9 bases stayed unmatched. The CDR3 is CASSRDRPLHYGYTF. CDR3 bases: TGTGCCAGCAGCCGGGACAGACCACTTCACTATGGCTACACCTTC.

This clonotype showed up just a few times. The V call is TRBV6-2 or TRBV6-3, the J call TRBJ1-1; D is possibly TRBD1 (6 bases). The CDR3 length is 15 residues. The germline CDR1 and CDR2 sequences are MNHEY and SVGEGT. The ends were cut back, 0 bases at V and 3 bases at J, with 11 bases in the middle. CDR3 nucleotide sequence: TGTGCCAGCAGTTACTCGAGGGCAGGGGACACTGAAGCTTTCTTT. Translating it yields CASSYSRAGDTEAFF.

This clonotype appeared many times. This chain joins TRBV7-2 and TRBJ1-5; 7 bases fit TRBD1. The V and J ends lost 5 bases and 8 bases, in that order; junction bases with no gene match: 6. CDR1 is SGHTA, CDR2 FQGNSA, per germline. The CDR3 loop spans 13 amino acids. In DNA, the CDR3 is TGTGCCAGCAGCGGAGACAGGGCGGAGCCCCAGCATTTT. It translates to CASSGDRAEPQHF.